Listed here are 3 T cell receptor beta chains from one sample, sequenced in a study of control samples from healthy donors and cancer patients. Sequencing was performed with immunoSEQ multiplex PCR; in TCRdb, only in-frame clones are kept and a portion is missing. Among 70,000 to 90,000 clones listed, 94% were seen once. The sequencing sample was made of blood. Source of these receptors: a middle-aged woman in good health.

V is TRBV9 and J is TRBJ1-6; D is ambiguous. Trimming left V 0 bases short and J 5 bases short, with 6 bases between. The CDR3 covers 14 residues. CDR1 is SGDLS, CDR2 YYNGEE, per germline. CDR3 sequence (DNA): TGTGCCAGCAGCGTAGGACCCAATAATTCACCCCTCCACTTT. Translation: CASSVGPNNSPLHF. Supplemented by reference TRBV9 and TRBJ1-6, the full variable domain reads DSGVTQTPKHLITATGQRVTLRCSPRSGDLSVYWYQQSLDQGLQFLIQYYNGEERAKGNILERFSAQQFPDLHSELNLSSLELGDSALYFCASSVGPNNSPLHFGNGTRLTVT.

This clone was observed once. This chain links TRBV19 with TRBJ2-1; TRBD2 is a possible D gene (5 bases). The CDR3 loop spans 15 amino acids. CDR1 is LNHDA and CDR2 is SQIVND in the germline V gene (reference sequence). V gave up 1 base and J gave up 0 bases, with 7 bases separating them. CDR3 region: CASSIAGSSYNEQFF. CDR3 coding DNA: TGTGCCAGTAGTATAGCGGGAAGCTCCTACAATGAGCAGTTCTTC.

The CDR3 nucleotides read TGTGCCAGTAGTGACCATTCGGGGGGCGTCGCAGATACGCAGTATTTT. Its translation is CASSDHSGGVADTQYF. This chain connects TRBV19 to TRBJ2-3; tentative D call: TRBD2 (7 bases). The V gene lost 5 bases and the J gene lost 4 bases, with 19 bases spanning the gap. The CDR3 is 16 amino acids. Germline loops: CDR1 LNHDA, CDR2 SQIVND (reference sequence).